The clone carrying this T cell receptor (beta chain) was counted between two and nine times. This record comes from a study of T cell responses to AZD1222 COVID-19 vaccine. Germline CDR1 is WSHSY and CDR2 is SAAADI. V was pared by 8 bases and J by 3 bases, with 9 bases between. The CDR3 spans 12 residues. Method: immunoSEQ multiplex PCR; TCRdb's copy keeps in-frame clones and lacks some. The sample has 130,000 to 150,000 clones, around 91% seen once; the top ten hold roughly 5.5%. This specimen was peripheral blood, taken on day 0 of AZD1222 vaccination. The V gene is TRBV10-2, the J gene TRBJ2-3; no clear D gene. This clonotype was sampled from an adult in good health. CDR3 in amino acids: CASLGRTDTQYF. CDR3 DNA sequence: TGCGCCAGCCTAGGTAGAACAGATACGCAGTATTTT.